The 23 T cell receptor beta chains below were found in one sample sequenced in a study of OX40 agonist ivuxolimab in advanced cancers. The assay was immunoSEQ multiplex PCR, and TCRdb's table has in-frame clones only and misses some. Of around 65,000 clones listed, approximately 92% are singletons. Sequencing used CD4+ or CD8+ T cells sorted from blood, obtained in a trial of the OX40 agonist ivuxolimab. These receptors all come from an adult with an advanced solid tumor such as melanoma, head and neck, liver or kidney cancer.

The chain combines TRBV27 with TRBJ1-2, with 8 bases identical to TRBD1. CDR1 is MNHEY, CDR2 SMNVEV, per germline (reference sequence). This CDR3 comprises 13 residues. The ends lost 8 bases at V and 4 bases at J; junction bases unmatched: 6. The CDR3 bases are TGTGCCAGCCGGGACAGGCCACCCTATGGCTACACCTTC. Amino acid sequence: CASRDRPPYGYTF.

This clone was picked up a small number of times. The CDR3 reads CASSSRTSGLITDTQYF. CDR3 DNA sequence: TGTGCCAGCAGTTCGCGGACTAGCGGGCTAATCACAGATACGCAGTATTTT. V is TRBV27 and J is TRBJ2-3; 11 nucleotides match TRBD2. CDR3 size: 17 residues. V was clipped by 4 bases and J by 2 bases; unmatched bases: 8. Germline assignment: CDR1 MNHEY and CDR2 SMNVEV (reference sequence).

The chain uses TRBV14 and TRBJ1-1; 9 bases fit TRBD1. V lost 4 bases to trimming and J lost 4 bases; unmatched junction nucleotides: 7. This CDR3 comprises 15 residues. Germline-derived CDR1 and CDR2 are SGHDN and FVKESK. The CDR3 here is CASSPTLTGGTEAFF. The CDR3 DNA reads TGTGCCAGCAGCCCCACCTTGACAGGGGGCACTGAAGCTTTCTTT.

The V and J genes are TRBV30 and TRBJ2-7, with D perhaps matching TRBD2 (6 bases). Germline V gene sequence: CDR1 GTSNPN, CDR2 SVGIG (reference sequence). The CDR3 extends over 15 amino acids. V gave up 8 bases and J gave up 3 bases, with 23 bases separating them. Here the CDR3 reads CAIPQEGLRYYEQYF. In nucleotides, the CDR3 is TGTGCCATACCGCAGGAGGGCCTTCGTTACTACGAGCAGTACTTC.

This clone appeared a few times. This rearrangement joins TRBV10-3 to TRBJ2-7, with 8 bases that match TRBD1. Germline CDR1 and CDR2: ENHRY and SYGVKD. There are 15 residues in the CDR3. V was clipped by 4 bases and J by 1 base; unmatched bases: 6. CDR3 loop: CAISAGTGPSYEQYF. In DNA form, the CDR3 reads TGTGCCATCAGTGCCGGGACAGGTCCATCCTACGAGCAGTACTTC.

The chain recombines TRBV10-3 with TRBJ2-2; the D gene could be TRBD1 or TRBD2 (8 bases each). The germline V gene encodes CDR1 ENHRY and CDR2 SYGVKD. The CDR3 spans 12 residues. Trimming removed 11 bases from V and 12 bases from J, with 19 bases in between. The CDR3 DNA follows: TGTGCCGTCGGGGGGGGACAGGCGAAGCTGTTTTTT. This gives the protein CAVGGGQAKLFF.

The chain is built from TRBV6-1 and TRBJ1-6, with 9 nucleotides matching TRBD1. J was trimmed by 5 bases and V by 1 base; bases with no gene match: 3. This CDR3 comprises 16 residues. The germline CDR1 and CDR2 sequences are MNHNS and SASEGT. The CDR3 spells CASSEGRDRDNSPLHF. As DNA, the CDR3 is TGTGCCAGCAGTGAAGGACGGGACAGGGATAATTCACCCCTCCACTTT.

The chain has TRBV7-2 and TRBJ1-1, with unresolved D. The CDR3 has 13 amino acids. The germline V gene encodes CDR1 SGHTA and CDR2 FQGNSA. The V end was cut by 5 bases, the J end by 3 bases, with 10 bases between. CDR3 nucleotides: TGTGCCAGCAGCCCCTTCCGAGACACTGAAGCTTTCTTT. Amino acid sequence: CASSPFRDTEAFF. The complete variable domain, with remaining parts taken from reference TRBV7-2 and TRBJ1-1, reads GAGVSQSPSNKVTEKGKDVELRCDPISGHTALYWYRQSLGQGLEFLIYFQGNSAPDKSGLPSDRFSAERTGGSVSTLTIQRTQQEDSAVYLCASSPFRDTEAFFGQGTRLTVV.

The chain carries TRBV27 and TRBJ2-2, with D unresolved. CDR3 length equals 10 residues. Germline values: CDR1 MNHEY, CDR2 SMNVEV (reference sequence). V was clipped by 5 bases and J by 6 bases, with 1 base between them. CDR3 region: CASSPGELFF. CDR3 nucleotides: TGTGCCAGCAGTCCCGGGGAGCTGTTTTTT.

As concerns this clone: Other DNA sequences in this sample translate to the same CDR3. The DNA for the CDR3 is TGTGCCAGCAGCCTACAAACTGGGTATGCCTTCTTT. The encoded protein is CASSLQTGYAFF. The chain recombines TRBV7-9 with TRBJ1-1; D ambiguous. V was trimmed by 5 bases and J by 14 bases, leaving 18 bases between them. The length of the CDR3 is 12 residues. Germline V gene data show CDR1 as SEHNR and CDR2 as FQNEAQ (reference sequence).

The rearrangement links TRBV7-3 to TRBJ2-1; possibly TRBD1 or TRBD2 for D (5 bases each). Germline V gene data show CDR1 as SGHTA and CDR2 as FQGTGA. This CDR3 has 14 residues. Between the trimmed V and J ends, which lost 5 bases and 15 bases, there was a span of 23 bases. The DNA for the CDR3 is TGTGCCAGCAGCATCGCCTCGGGGCAACAAGGTTGGTTCTTC. It encodes CASSIASGQQGWFF.

The J gene is TRBJ1-4, the V gene TRBV6-5; D ambiguous. CDR1 is MNHEY and CDR2 is SVGAGI in the germline V gene. This CDR3 comprises 15 residues. V was pared by 0 bases and J by 0 bases, with 5 bases between. The CDR3 nucleotides read TGTGCCAGCAGTTACTCGGGAGCAACTAATGAAAAACTGTTTTTT. It translates to CASSYSGATNEKLFF.

The genes are TRBV11-3 and TRBJ2-5; the D call may be TRBD1 or TRBD2 (5 bases each). V was shortened by 5 bases and J by 5 bases, with 18 bases between the two germline ends. CDR3 length: 15 residues. Germline V gene lookup returns CDR1 SGHNT and CDR2 YENEEA. The CDR3 loop is CASSPGAWGGETQYF. For the CDR3, the DNA is TGTGCCAGCAGCCCCGGGGCCTGGGGCGGGGAGACCCAGTACTTC. Drawing the rest from reference TRBV11-3 and TRBJ2-5, the complete variable domain is EAGVVQSPRYKIIEKKQPVAFWCNPISGHNTLYWYLQNLGQGPELLIRYENEEAVDDSQLPKDRFSAERLKGVDSTLKIQPAELGDSAVYLCASSPGAWGGETQYFGPGTRLLVL.

The chain is built from TRBV11-2 and TRBJ2-3; D gene uncertain. The ends were cut back, 5 bases at V and 5 bases at J, with 14 bases in the middle. The CDR3 runs 14 residues. Germline V gives CDR1 SGHAT, CDR2 FQNNGV. The CDR3 nucleotides read TGTGCCAGCAGCCCAGCCCCCTCGAGAGATACGCAGTATTTT. This translates into CASSPAPSRDTQYF.

The chain uses TRBV11-3 and TRBJ2-5; possibly TRBD1 or TRBD2 for D (5 bases each). Germline CDR1 is SGHNT and CDR2 is YENEEA. The V and J ends lost 3 bases and 5 bases respectively, with 16 bases between them. The CDR3 spans 15 residues. CDR3 in amino acids: CASSFSSGPTETQYF. Here the CDR3 DNA reads TGTGCCAGCAGCTTTTCATCGGGACCTACGGAGACCCAGTACTTC. The variable domain in full, with the rest retrieved from reference TRBV11-3 and TRBJ2-5, is EAGVVQSPRYKIIEKKQPVAFWCNPISGHNTLYWYLQNLGQGPELLIRYENEEAVDDSQLPKDRFSAERLKGVDSTLKIQPAELGDSAVYLCASSFSSGPTETQYFGPGTRLLVL.

The J gene is TRBJ2-7, the V gene TRBV5-4; D is uncertain. The CDR3 runs 12 residues. Trimming cost V 1 base and J 4 bases, with 6 bases left between them. Per germline, CDR1 SGHNT and CDR2 YYREEE (reference sequence). The CDR3 sequence: CASSLTTYEQYF. The DNA of the CDR3 is TGTGCCAGCAGCTTGACCACTTACGAGCAGTACTTC.

The rearrangement joins TRBV5-1 to TRBJ2-3, with 9 bases matching TRBD2. The CDR3 is made up of 17 amino acids. V shed 3 bases, J shed 6 bases, and the junction held 14 bases outside the gene matches. CDR1 and CDR2 from the germline V gene are SGHRS and YFSETQ. The DNA of the CDR3 is TGCGCCAGCAGCTCCGGGACTAGCTTGGTAATGGGGGATACGCAGTATTTT. This translates into CASSSGTSLVMGDTQYF. Using reference TRBV5-1 and TRBJ2-3 for the parts outside the CDR3, the full variable domain is KAGVTQTPRYLIKTRGQQVTLSCSPISGHRSVSWYQQTPGQGLQFLFEYFSETQRNKGNFPGRFSGRQFSNSRSEMNVSTLELGDSALYLCASSSGTSLVMGDTQYFGPGTRLTVL.

The genes are TRBV10-3 and TRBJ1-5; D may be TRBD1 (5 bases). The CDR3 sequence is 14 residues long. CDR1 is ENHRY and CDR2 is SYGVKD in the germline V gene. Trimming shortened V by 8 bases and J by 3 bases, and 14 bases separated the two germline ends. The CDR3 DNA reads as TGTGCCATCCGCAGGGAAGGGGACAATCAGCCCCAGCATTTT. Protein sequence: CAIRREGDNQPQHF.

The gene calls are TRBV19 and TRBJ2-2; 9 positions agree with TRBD2. With 2 bases clipped from V and 3 bases from J, the junction kept 4 bases outside the gene matches. CDR3 size: 16 residues. The germline V gene encodes CDR1 LNHDA and CDR2 SQIVND (reference sequence). This CDR3 reads CASSITSGYYTGELFF. The CDR3 DNA sequence: TGTGCCAGTAGTATAACTAGCGGGTATTACACCGGGGAGCTGTTTTTT. The whole variable domain, remainder taken from reference TRBV19 and TRBJ2-2, is DGGITQSPKYLFRKEGQNVTLSCEQNLNHDAMYWYRQDPGQGLRLIYYSQIVNDFQKGDIAEGYSVSREKKESFPLTVTSAQKNPTAFYLCASSITSGYYTGELFFGEGSRLTVL.

The rearrangement links TRBV5-8 to TRBJ1-2; 7 nucleotides match TRBD1. The V gene's germline CDR1 is SGHTS and CDR2 YDEGEE. Germline trimming cut 5 bases from V and 8 bases from J; bases unmatched to any gene: 12. This CDR3 contains 14 residues. CDR3 DNA: TGTGCCAGCAGACAGACAGGGATCCGGCGGGGCTACACCTTC. It is translated as CASRQTGIRRGYTF.

This clone was recorded only once. The chain has TRBV7-2 and TRBJ2-1; 15 bases are a match to TRBD2. V dropped 5 bases and J dropped 0; count of bases not matched to a gene: 8. This CDR3 region has 19 residues. Germline CDR1 and CDR2: SGHTA and FQGNSA. The CDR3 nucleotides read TGTGCCAGCAGCCACGGACTAGCGGGAGGGTCGAGCTCCTACAATGAGCAGTTCTTC. Translating it yields CASSHGLAGGSSSYNEQFF.

V is TRBV6-6 and J is TRBJ1-2; D unclear. This CDR3 is built from 13 residues. Germline V gene data show CDR1 as MNHNY and CDR2 as SVGAGI (reference sequence). Deletions cut 3 bases from V and 3 bases from J, with 8 bases between. The CDR3 DNA reads as TGTGCCAGCAGTTATACGGCAGACTATGGCTACACCTTC. Its protein product is CASSYTADYGYTF.

The chain links TRBV6-5 to TRBJ1-4; D is undetermined. CDR3 length: 15 amino acids. Germline-derived CDR1 and CDR2 are MNHEY and SVGAGI. V was shortened by 1 base and J by 3 bases, with 9 bases between the two germline ends. The CDR3 sequence: CASSYLGEANEKLFF. The CDR3 DNA reads as TGTGCCAGCAGTTACTTGGGAGAGGCTAATGAAAAACTGTTTTTT.